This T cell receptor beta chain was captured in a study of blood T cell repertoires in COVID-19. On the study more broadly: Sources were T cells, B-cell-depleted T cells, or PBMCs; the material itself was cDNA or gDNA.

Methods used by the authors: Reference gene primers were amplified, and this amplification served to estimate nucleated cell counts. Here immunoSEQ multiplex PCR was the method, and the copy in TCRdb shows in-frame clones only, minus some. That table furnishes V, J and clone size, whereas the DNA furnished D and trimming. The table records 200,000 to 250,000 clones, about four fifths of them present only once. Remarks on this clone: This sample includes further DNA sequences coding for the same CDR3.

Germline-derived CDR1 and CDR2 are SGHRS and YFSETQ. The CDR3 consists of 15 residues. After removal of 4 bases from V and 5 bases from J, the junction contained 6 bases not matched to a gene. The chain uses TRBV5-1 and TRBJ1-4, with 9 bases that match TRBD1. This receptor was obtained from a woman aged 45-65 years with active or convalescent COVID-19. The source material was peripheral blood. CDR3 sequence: CASSLSGQGNEKLFF. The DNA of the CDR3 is TGCGCCAGCAGCCTCTCGGGACAGGGCAATGAAAAACTGTTTTTT. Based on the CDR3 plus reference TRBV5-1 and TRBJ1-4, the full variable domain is KAGVTQTPRYLIKTRGQQVTLSCSPISGHRSVSWYQQTPGQGLQFLFEYFSETQRNKGNFPGRFSGRQFSNSRSEMNVSTLELGDSALYLCASSLSGQGNEKLFFGSGTQLSVL.